These 17 T cell receptor beta chains came from one sample sequenced in a study of T cell responses to AZD1222 COVID-19 vaccine. Sequencing used immunoSEQ multiplex PCR; TCRdb keeps in-frame clones, though not all of them. The sample gives about 150,000 clones, 87% of which show up once; about a tenth is in the top ten. Sequencing was performed on peripheral blood, taken 28 days after the second AZD1222 dose. Receptor source: an adult who received the AZD1222 COVID-19 vaccine.

This clone came up once. The chain joins TRBV6-2 or TRBV6-3 to TRBJ2-7; a weak D match, TRBD2 (6 bases). Germline V gene data show CDR1 as MNHEY and CDR2 as SVGEGT. Trimming removed 5 bases from V and 5 bases from J, with 16 bases in between. The CDR3 consists of 14 residues. This chain's CDR3 is CASSGIGRSHEQYF. DNA for the CDR3: TGTGCCAGCAGTGGTATCGGGAGATCCCACGAGCAGTACTTC.

The genes are TRBV5-8 and TRBJ1-4, with 8 bases lining up with TRBD1. CDR1 is SGHTS and CDR2 is YDEGEE in the germline V gene. The CDR3 has 15 residues. The ends lost 6 bases at V and 6 bases at J; junction bases unmatched: 10. The CDR3 spells CASKFRGLPDEKLFF. CDR3 nucleotides: TGTGCCAGCAAGTTCAGGGGGCTACCTGATGAAAAACTGTTTTTT.

Note on this clone: The junction departs from germline at one end; a sequencing error may be responsible. V usage is TRBV2 and J usage is TRBJ2-7; D might be TRBD2 (7 bases). Germline V gene data show CDR1 as SNHLY and CDR2 as FYNNEI. CDR3 size: 11 residues. The CDR3 nucleotides read TGTGCCAGCAGTGAAGCGTGGGGAGGGACATTC. Protein sequence: CASSEAWGGTF.

A remark on this clone: The identical CDR3 is also encoded by other nucleotide sequences in the sample. CDR3 sequence reads: CASSVEVGNTIYF. The CDR3 DNA sequence: TGTGCCAGCAGCGTAGAGGTTGGAAACACCATATATTTT. The rearrangement uses TRBV9 and TRBJ1-3; D not resolved. CDR1 is SGDLS, CDR2 YYNGEE, per germline. The CDR3 is 13 residues long. V lost 0 bases to trimming and J lost 3 bases, with 4 bases between them.

This chain joins TRBV9 and TRBJ1-3; D gene uncertain. CDR3 size: 16 residues. Germline CDR1 SGDLS, CDR2 YYNGEE. V gave up 0 bases and J gave up 0 bases, with 10 bases separating them. The CDR3 DNA reads TGTGCCAGCAGCGTAGATCCCAGACTCTCTGGAAACACCATATATTTT. Translated, it gives CASSVDPRLSGNTIYF.

The rearrangement uses TRBV7-2 and TRBJ2-3; D is perhaps TRBD2 (6 bases). Trimming cost V 5 bases and J 6 bases, with 9 bases left between them. This CDR3 is built from 12 residues. From germline, CDR1 is SGHTA and CDR2 FQGNSA. Here the CDR3 DNA reads TGTGCCAGCAGCAAGACTAGGGATACGCAGTATTTT. Its translation: CASSKTRDTQYF.

The J gene is TRBJ2-1, the V gene TRBV19, with D possibly being TRBD2 (5 bases). CDR1 and CDR2 (germline): LNHDA, SQIVND (reference sequence). Trimming shortened V by 5 bases and J by 2 bases, and 13 bases separated the two germline ends. This CDR3 contains 15 residues. The CDR3 loop is CASSFGVQTYNEQFF. CDR3 nucleotides: TGTGCCAGTAGTTTCGGGGTCCAAACCTACAATGAGCAGTTCTTC.

The genes are TRBV18 and TRBJ1-6; D not resolved. Trimming stripped 3 bases from V and 7 bases from J, with 4 bases between. This CDR3 is 12 amino acids long. Germline values: CDR1 KGHSH, CDR2 LQKENI. This chain's CDR3 is CASSPSNSPLHF. CDR3 bases: TGTGCCAGCTCACCGTCAAATTCACCCCTCCACTTT.

This chain connects TRBV9 to TRBJ1-2; D is uncertain. Germline CDR1 and CDR2: SGDLS and YYNGEE. V was clipped by 3 bases and J by 4 bases, with 19 bases between them. This CDR3 comprises 16 residues. The CDR3 DNA reads TGTGCCAGCAGCGCCACCGGGAGCCAGTGGGTCTATGGCTACACCTTC. Protein sequence: CASSATGSQWVYGYTF.

The chain carries TRBV27 and TRBJ1-1; D ambiguous. The CDR3 is made up of 13 amino acids. Trimming pared 2 bases from V and 1 base from J, leaving 5 bases between. Germline CDR1 reads MNHEY; CDR2 reads SMNVEV (reference sequence). CDR3 DNA sequence: TGTGCCAGCAGTTTACAGGAGAACACTGAAGCTTTCTTT. Its protein product is CASSLQENTEAFF.

This rearrangement joins TRBV3-1 (or the pseudogene TRBV3-2) to TRBJ2-5; D gene uncertain. This CDR3 comprises 12 residues. The germline CDR1 and CDR2 sequences are LGHDT and YNNKEL (reference sequence). The ends were cut back, 0 bases at V and 5 bases at J, with 4 bases in the middle. The CDR3 spells CASSQDAETQYF. CDR3 in DNA: TGTGCCAGCAGCCAAGACGCGGAGACCCAGTACTTC.

In this sample, this clone turned up a few times. V and J are TRBV2 and TRBJ2-2; D may be TRBD1 (6 bases). Trimming cost V 4 bases and J 6 bases, with 15 bases left between them. The CDR3 contains 15 residues. The germline CDR1 and CDR2 sequences are SNHLY and FYNNEI. This CDR3 is CASSVNGQGSGELFF. Written as DNA, the CDR3 is TGTGCCAGCAGTGTAAATGGGCAGGGGTCCGGGGAGCTGTTTTTT. Supplemented by reference TRBV2 and TRBJ2-2, the full variable domain reads EPEVTQTPSHQVTQMGQEVILRCVPISNHLYFYWYRQILGQKVEFLVSFYNNEISEKSEIFDDQFSVERPDGSNFTLKIRSTKLEDSAMYFCASSVNGQGSGELFFGEGSRLTVL.

This rearrangement joins TRBV6-5 to TRBJ1-2; D is possibly TRBD1 (5 bases). V gave up 2 bases and J gave up 0 bases, with 13 bases separating them. Looked up from germline, CDR1 is MNHEY and CDR2 is SVGAGI. The CDR3 is made up of 16 amino acids. CDR3 DNA: TGTGCCAGCAGTTACGGTGACAGCCGCTCTAACTATGGCTACACCTTC. This gives the protein CASSYGDSRSNYGYTF.

The V and J genes are TRBV28 and TRBJ2-7, with TRBD1 identical over 10 bases. Looked up from germline, CDR1 is MDHEN and CDR2 is SYDVKM. Trimming cost V 6 bases and J 0 bases; bases outside gene matches: 5. This CDR3 comprises 15 residues. CDR3 in amino acids: CASSPGQGTSYEQYF. In DNA, the CDR3 is TGTGCCAGCAGCCCGGGACAGGGGACCTCCTACGAGCAGTACTTC. The full variable domain, in which reference TRBV28 and TRBJ2-7 provide the parts outside the CDR3, is DVKVTQSSRYLVKRTGEKVFLECVQDMDHENMFWYRQDPGLGLRLIYFSYDVKMKEKGDIPEGYSVSREKKERFSLILESASTNQTSMYLCASSPGQGTSYEQYFGPGTRLTVT.

Notes on this clone: One end of the junction fails to match germline, which may point to a read error. The CDR3 loop is CASRRGTMNAGELFF. DNA of the CDR3: TGTGCCAGCAGACGTGGGACAATGAACGCCGGGGAGCTGTTTTTT. The chain joins TRBV28 to TRBJ2-2; D is possibly TRBD1 (6 bases). Germline V gives CDR1 MDHEN, CDR2 SYDVKM. CDR3 length equals 15 residues.

The V and J genes are TRBV18 and TRBJ1-1; 9 positions agree with TRBD1. The germline gives CDR1 KGHSH, CDR2 LQKENI. The CDR3 loop spans 17 amino acids. Trimming took 6 bases from V and 1 from J; bases not matched to a gene: 12. As DNA, the CDR3 is TGTGCCAGCTCTCGCCTGGGCACAGGGGGCGCGAACACTGAAGCTTTCTTT. It codes for CASSRLGTGGANTEAFF.

DNA of the CDR3: TGCAGCGTTGAATGGGCGGGCGATACGCAGTATTTT. This sequence encodes CSVEWAGDTQYF. The chain joins TRBV29-1 to TRBJ2-3; D might be TRBD2 (5 bases). Trimming cost V 2 bases and J 6 bases, with 9 bases left between them. Germline CDR1 and CDR2: SQVTM and ANQGSEA. This CDR3 region has 12 residues.